Following are 9 T cell receptor beta chains from one sample sequenced in a study of shared clonotypes between healthy human individuals. Cells designated naive CD8 were CD45RO-negative and were positively selected for CCR7, with terminally differentiated effector memory CD45RA+ cells excluded. Clones were sequenced by immunoSEQ multiplex PCR, and TCRdb holds only the in-frame ones, with some missing. The sample records 2 million to 2.5 million clones, 90% to 95% being singletons. Sequencing was performed on naive CD8+ T cells from PBMCs. All receptors come from a man aged 18 to 30 in good health. Some clones in this sample may be carry-over from other donors' samples.

The chain couples TRBV15 to TRBJ2-1, with TRBD2 as a possible D gene (5 bases). V was clipped by 8 bases and J by 3 bases, with 14 bases between them. CDR1 LNHNV and CDR2 YYDKDF come from the germline V gene (reference sequence). This CDR3 has 14 residues. Here the CDR3 DNA reads TGTGCCACCCGGGCCATAGGACTCTACAATGAGCAGTTCTTC. This codes for CATRAIGLYNEQFF.

The chain uses TRBV15 and TRBJ1-1, with D unresolved. V lost 5 bases to trimming and J lost 0 bases, with 10 bases between them. The CDR3 contains 14 residues. The germline gives CDR1 LNHNV, CDR2 YYDKDF (reference sequence). CDR3 protein: CATSPGLMNTEAFF. The CDR3 DNA is TGTGCCACCAGCCCCGGGCTAATGAACACTGAAGCTTTCTTT.

This clone appeared a single time. The chain links TRBV6-4 to TRBJ2-5; TRBD2 matches 7 bases. V shed 2 bases, J shed 4 bases, and the junction held 7 bases outside the gene matches. Germline V gene lookup returns CDR1 MRHNA and CDR2 SNTAGT. This CDR3 is built from 15 residues. The CDR3 spells CASSDVRWEGETQYF. The CDR3, as DNA: TGTGCCAGCAGTGACGTCCGGTGGGAGGGAGAGACCCAGTACTTC.

The rearrangement links TRBV5-6 to TRBJ1-2, with 11 bases that match TRBD1. Trimming removed 1 base from V and 5 bases from J; junction bases left unmatched: 4. From germline, CDR1 is SGHDT and CDR2 YYEEEE. The CDR3 runs 15 residues. CDR3 coding DNA: TGTGCCAGCAGCTTGTGGGACAGGGGGATATATGGCTACACCTTC. Translation gives CASSLWDRGIYGYTF.

The chain has TRBV19 and TRBJ2-7; 8 bases are a match to TRBD1. The CDR3 extends over 17 amino acids. V was clipped by 3 bases and J by 1 base; unmatched bases: 11. Germline lookup yields CDR1 LNHDA and CDR2 SQIVND (reference sequence). CDR3 sequence: CASSMGGQDWVSYEQYF. The CDR3 DNA is TGTGCCAGTAGTATGGGGGGACAGGATTGGGTATCCTACGAGCAGTACTTC.

The chain combines TRBV28 with TRBJ2-3; 16 bases match TRBD2. Germline V gene lookup returns CDR1 MDHEN and CDR2 SYDVKM. The trim removed 6 bases at V and 4 bases at J, leaving 4 bases unmatched. The CDR3 has 16 residues. In DNA, the CDR3 is TGTGCCAGCAGCCAGGGACTAGCGGGAGGGCCAGATACGCAGTATTTT. As protein: CASSQGLAGGPDTQYF.

The table lists this clone with a count of one. This sequence joins TRBV27 and TRBJ1-2; D is perhaps TRBD1 (6 bases). The germline gives CDR1 MNHEY, CDR2 SMNVEV (reference sequence). CDR3 size: 16 residues. V was cut by 5 bases and J by 4 bases, with 20 bases left in between. The CDR3 here is CASSPLVGADSYGYTF. CDR3 DNA sequence: TGTGCCAGCAGTCCCCTCGTGGGGGCCGACAGCTATGGCTACACCTTC.

The rearrangement uses TRBV19 and TRBJ1-2, with 10 positions matching TRBD1. This CDR3 spans 17 amino acids. CDR1 and CDR2 from the germline V gene are LNHDA and SQIVND (reference sequence). V lost 6 bases and J lost 4; bases outside the gene matches: 14. Here the CDR3 DNA reads TGTGCCAGTAGCCCTACTCACGGGACAGGGGACTTCTATGGCTACACCTTC. As protein: CASSPTHGTGDFYGYTF.

The rearrangement uses TRBV28 and TRBJ2-7, with a weak D call TRBD2 (6 bases). V lost 5 bases, J lost 6 bases, and 11 bases lay in between. This CDR3 contains 12 residues. CDR1 is MDHEN and CDR2 is SYDVKM in the germline V gene. Here the CDR3 reads CASSLWGGEQYF. The CDR3 DNA follows: TGTGCCAGCAGTCTCTGGGGAGGCGAGCAGTACTTC.